These T cell receptor beta chains were read from a single sample in a study of cytomegalovirus exposure and HLA in healthy donors. Produced via immunoSEQ multiplex PCR; TCRdb's table is partial and in-frame only. Among some 90,000 clones listed, 78% were seen once. Material: PBMCs. The receptors originated from a woman in her 40s in good health and CMV-seronegative. Each CDR3 is given with its conserved first and last residue. Clone size is stated in some rows and not others, as once, few, many or a class when expanded.

CASGGTSGRAGTDTQYF TRBJ2-3 TRBV19 -
CASSALPGTGKDEQYF TRBJ2-7 TRBV9 once
CASSMSRSNEQFF TRBJ2-1 TRBV19 few
CASSVGQGAREQYF TRBJ2-7 TRBV9 -
CSASDRAETQYF TRBJ2-5 TRBV29-1 -
CASSQVLGSRGQETQYF TRBJ2-5 TRBV14 -
CSVEGASEAFF TRBJ1-1 TRBV29-1 -
CASRPPGLAGGTDTQYF TRBJ2-3 TRBV19 -
CASTETLSSGNTIYF TRBJ1-3 TRBV19 -
CASRAGTGSYEQYF TRBJ2-7 TRBV6-5 -
CASSVRGGSSPGELFF TRBJ2-2 TRBV5-1 -
CASSPWGTGVTEQYF TRBJ2-7 TRBV27 -
CASSFLLARVGETQYF TRBJ2-5 TRBV5-1 -
CASSLARGGPFGELFF TRBJ2-2 TRBV7-2 -
CASSPGTGLNTEAFF TRBJ1-1 TRBV4-2 -
CASSETGSNQPQHF TRBJ1-5 TRBV25-1 -
CASSRGGDNQPQHF TRBJ1-5 TRBV18 -
CASSFQGQAWEQYF TRBJ2-7 TRBV28 -
CASSLKEGGYGYTF TRBJ1-2 TRBV7-9 -
CASSTLAGDHSYEQYF TRBJ2-7 TRBV28 -
CASSRTGDKSEQYF TRBJ2-7 TRBV6-6 -
CASSPERATGELFF TRBJ2-2 TRBV11-2 -
CASSSGNTEAFF TRBJ1-1 TRBV27 -
CAITSGLADTQYF TRBJ2-3 TRBV10-3 -
CASSSRQGSPNQPQHF TRBJ1-5 TRBV27 -
CASSLRPTGGGETQYF TRBJ2-5 TRBV27 -
CSVVTGGYQPQHF TRBJ1-5 TRBV29-1 -
CASGSRWGNQPQHF TRBJ1-5 TRBV19 -
CASSLSLQGGFNEQFF TRBJ2-1 TRBV5-4 -
CASSFGTTGTEAFF TRBJ1-1 TRBV7-8 -
CAVGTSGRAGNEQFF TRBJ2-1 TRBV10-3 -